The 6 T cell receptor beta chains given below trace back to one sample, sequenced in a study of T cell clones after liver transplantation. Here immunoSEQ multiplex PCR was the method, and the copy in TCRdb shows in-frame clones only, minus some. The sample yields about 78,000 clones, 75% to 85% seen once. The material was CD4+ T cells from blood, obtained before liver transplant. The receptors shown here come from a human donor who received a liver transplant.

The chain uses TRBV28 and TRBJ2-2; TRBD1 agrees at 7 bases. The CDR3 is made up of 19 amino acids. The V gene end was trimmed by 6 bases and the J gene end by 4 bases; junction bases not matched to a gene: 20. Per germline, CDR1 MDHEN and CDR2 SYDVKM. The CDR3 protein is CASRVRNWDRSILTGELFF. The CDR3 coding sequence is TGTGCCAGCAGAGTTAGGAACTGGGACAGATCCATTCTCACCGGGGAGCTGTTTTTT.

The V gene is TRBV5-1, the J gene TRBJ2-5, with a tentative D call TRBD1 (8 bases). The CDR3 spans 15 residues. Germline V gives CDR1 SGHRS, CDR2 YFSETQ. The V end was cut by 0 bases, the J end by 7 bases, with 16 bases between. CDR3 amino acids: CASSLAPTGGVTQYF. DNA for the CDR3: TGCGCCAGCAGCTTGGCCCCCACAGGGGGGGTGACCCAGTACTTC.

The sample holds a few counts of this clone. V and J are TRBV7-6 and TRBJ2-7, with 8 bases that match TRBD1. The junction had 8 bases not matched to a gene; V was cut back by 1 base and J by 0 bases. Germline V gene lookup returns CDR1 SGHVS and CDR2 FNYEAQ. This CDR3 has 17 amino acids. The CDR3 region is CASSLGFRGPSSYEQYF. CDR3 DNA sequence: TGTGCCAGCAGCTTAGGATTCAGGGGGCCTTCCTCCTACGAGCAGTACTTC.

The chain carries TRBV7-6 and TRBJ1-1; D is uncertain. The CDR3 runs to 13 residues. The V gene's germline CDR1 is SGHVS and CDR2 FNYEAQ. V was trimmed by 1 base and J by 5 bases, leaving 8 bases between them. The CDR3 bases are TGTGCCAGCAGCTTAGACGGAACGACTGAAGCTTTCTTT. Its protein is CASSLDGTTEAFF.

This chain joins TRBV5-1 and TRBJ2-4; D perhaps matches TRBD2 (6 bases). The V end lost 3 bases, the J end lost 8 bases, and 15 bases lay between the germline ends. CDR1 is SGHRS and CDR2 is YFSETQ in the germline V gene. This CDR3 comprises 14 residues. The CDR3 coding sequence is TGCGCCAGCAGCTCGTCCTCGGGGGAGGACATTCAGTACTTC. Residues: CASSSSSGEDIQYF. The complete variable domain, with remaining parts taken from reference TRBV5-1 and TRBJ2-4, reads KAGVTQTPRYLIKTRGQQVTLSCSPISGHRSVSWYQQTPGQGLQFLFEYFSETQRNKGNFPGRFSGRQFSNSRSEMNVSTLELGDSALYLCASSSSSGEDIQYFGAGTRLSVL.

This clone was seen a handful of times. This rearrangement joins TRBV9 to TRBJ2-7; D unresolved. The CDR3 totals 13 residues. Looked up from germline, CDR1 is SGDLS and CDR2 is YYNGEE. Trimming cost V 3 bases and J 0 bases, with 7 bases left between them. This chain's CDR3 is CASSAGFSYEQYF. In nucleotides, the CDR3 is TGTGCCAGCAGCGCAGGATTCTCCTACGAGCAGTACTTC.